The entry below describes one T cell receptor (beta chain). The antigen is not known. Time point given: newly diagnosed GD, antithyroid drugs for less than 3 months. Generation of the TCR library employed RNA extracted from PBMCs. Guidelines of the American Thyroid Association were used to diagnose Graves' disease. This CDR3 has 17 amino acids. V shed 3 bases and J 4 bases; nucleotides not matched to a gene: 11. In germline, CDR1 is LGHNA, CDR2 YNFKEQ. Researchers made TCR beta libraries by using iRepertoire HTBI primers and running Arm-PCR on CDR3 regions. Authors' methods: Samples revealed 60 to 70 TRBV and roughly 15 TRBJ segments. One entry per CDR3 protein results from TCRdb running MiXCR on the multiplex PCR reads. For this entry, the V and J calls and clone size follow TCRdb and not the study's own pipeline. The data hold around 250,000 distinct CDR3 sequences, with 18% observed a single time.

The sample originates from a study of regulatory T cells in long-lasting Graves disease. As for the study in general: For under 3 months, newly diagnosed Graves' patients had been taking antithyroid drugs. The study's findings and limits: Favored gene segments in persistent disease were TRBV28, TRBJ1-2 and TRBJ2-5.

Sequences were derived from peripheral blood mononuclear cells (PBMCs), sampled at new diagnosis, from a patient treated with antithyroid drugs. The genes are TRBV4-2 and TRBJ2-3; 9 positions agree with TRBD2. This clonotype originated in a female donor with Graves disease. CDR3 loop: CASSQTQLSGSPDTQYF. CDR3 nucleotide sequence: TGTGCCAGCAGCCAGACTCAGCTTAGCGGGAGTCCAGATACGCAGTATTTT.